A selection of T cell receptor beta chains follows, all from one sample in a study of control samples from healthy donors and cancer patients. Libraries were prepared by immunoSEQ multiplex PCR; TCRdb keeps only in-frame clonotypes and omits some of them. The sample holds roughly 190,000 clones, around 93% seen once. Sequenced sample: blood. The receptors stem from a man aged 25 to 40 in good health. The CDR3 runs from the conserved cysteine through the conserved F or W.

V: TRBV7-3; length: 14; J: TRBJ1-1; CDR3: CASSRQGGDTEAFF
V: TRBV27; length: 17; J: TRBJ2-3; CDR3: CASSLPKTGRGTDTQYF
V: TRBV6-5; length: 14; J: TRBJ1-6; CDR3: CASSEQGWDSPLHF
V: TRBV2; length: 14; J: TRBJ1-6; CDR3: CATSRGQTNSPLHF
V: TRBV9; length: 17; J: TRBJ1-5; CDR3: CASSVEGDRNSNQPQHF
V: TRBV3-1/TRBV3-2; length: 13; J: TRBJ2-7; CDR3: CASSLAQGGEQYF
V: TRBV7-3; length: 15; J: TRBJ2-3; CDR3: CASSQTSGAPDTQYF
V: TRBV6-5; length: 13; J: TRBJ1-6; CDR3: CASAAVFNSPLHF
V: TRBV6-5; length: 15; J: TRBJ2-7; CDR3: CASSSPGTVLYEQYF
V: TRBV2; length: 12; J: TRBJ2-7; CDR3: CASSPSGYEQYF
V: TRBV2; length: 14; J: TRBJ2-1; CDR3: CASNSQSSYNEQFF
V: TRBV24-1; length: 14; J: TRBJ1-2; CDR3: CATSDSDRMWRYTF
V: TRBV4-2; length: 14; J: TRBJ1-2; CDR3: CASSPRTGAYGYTF
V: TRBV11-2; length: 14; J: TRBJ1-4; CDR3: CASSRRGEGEKLFF
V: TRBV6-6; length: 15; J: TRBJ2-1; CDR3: CASIKTGTGYNEQFF
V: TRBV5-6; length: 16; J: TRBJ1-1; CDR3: CASSFPTGELGREAFF
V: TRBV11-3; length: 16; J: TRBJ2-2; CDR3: CASSPVGTTGTGELFF
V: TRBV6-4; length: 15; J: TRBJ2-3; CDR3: CASSVTSGGSDTQYF
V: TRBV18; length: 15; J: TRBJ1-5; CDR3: CASSPTDHSNQPQHF
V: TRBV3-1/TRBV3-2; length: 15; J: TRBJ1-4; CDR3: CASSQQGRANEKLFF
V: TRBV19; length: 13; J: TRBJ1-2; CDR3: CASKVQGSYGYTF
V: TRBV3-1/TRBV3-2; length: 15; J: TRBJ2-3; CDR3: CASSQVPSGGNTQYF
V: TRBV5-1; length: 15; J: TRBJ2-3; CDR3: CASSGSSGAGDTQYF